The clone carrying this T cell receptor beta chain was seen more than once but under ten times. The sample originates from a study of regulatory T cells in long-lasting Graves disease. Arm-PCR with iRepertoire HTBI primers amplified the CDR3 regions for these TCR beta libraries. One entry per CDR3 protein results from TCRdb running MiXCR on the multiplex PCR reads. The table lists about 470,000 distinct CDR3 sequences, 20% to 25% of them singletons. The CDR3 has 14 amino acids. Germline V CDR1 and CDR2: LGHDT, YNNKEL (reference sequence). The ends were cut back, 3 bases at V and 5 bases at J, with 13 bases in the middle. Indicated time point: persistent/refractory GD, antithyroid drugs over 5 years with positive TRAb. Following extraction of RNA from PBMCs, that RNA was used to make the TCR library.

The rearrangement uses TRBV3-1 and TRBJ1-1; D gene unclear. This specimen was peripheral blood mononuclear cells (PBMCs), taken when the disease was refractory, from a patient treated with antithyroid drugs. The TCR originated in a female donor with Graves disease. This CDR3 reads CASSQFKGRTEAFF. The CDR3 bases are TGTGCCAGCAGCCAGTTTAAGGGAAGGACTGAAGCTTTCTTT.